The present T cell receptor (beta chain) was sequenced within a study of T cells after yellow fever vaccination (dated by TCRdb to about 2019). In the study overall: The SMART-Seq v4 Ultra Low Input RNA kit was used to prepare libraries from fractions with low cell numbers. Bulk TCR alpha and beta repertoires were sequenced longitudinally to track T-cell clones before and after primary and booster YFV17D yellow fever vaccination. The cohort comprised two healthy male donors, one aged 18 to 29 and one aged 30 to 40 years. Blood was collected at multiple timepoints before and after primary and secondary immunization, and bulk PBMC replicates and cell subsets were isolated.

Concerning this clonotype itself: Its antigen remains unidentified. One base away there is no much larger clone; base qualities are not given.

This specimen's treatment or condition label, per the study, means: live attenuated yellow fever vaccine strain. Two biological replicates of bulk PBMCs were collected at each blood-draw timepoint. A standard Ficoll-Paque protocol was used to isolate PBMCs from peripheral blood. RNA was extracted with TriZol from bulk PBMCs, CD4 and CD8 fractions, and dextramer-positive and dextramer-negative fractions. The V end loses 7 bases and the J end loses 3 bases, and a stretch of 18 bases separates them. The CDR3 spans 16 residues, from the cysteine through the phenylalanine. The DNA shown is the 48-base CDR3, in frame from base 1. CDR1 and CDR2, per the germline V gene (reference sequence), are LNHDA and SQIVND. General study outcomes and caveats: Computational filtering was required because FACS-sorted repertoires could contain abundant contaminating clonotypes from the bulk population. Because the study included only two donors, the extent to which the findings can be generalized is limited. A small fraction of clonotypes showed up in both the CD4 and CD8 compartments, probably as a result of convergent recombination. Most clones expanded after primary vaccination were re-detected after the booster (almost 98% of CD4 and around 88% of CD8), suggesting broad memory maintenance. Compared with the primary T-cell response, the secondary T-cell response was weaker but faster, peaking on day 5 rather than day 15.

Synthesis of TCR cDNA relied on 5'RACE template switching, a step that introduced a universal primer site along with unique molecular identifiers. Priming for cDNA synthesis came from both the TCR alpha and TCR beta constant segments. Library amplification used two PCR steps, and the second PCR step added sample barcodes and sequencing adapters. Libraries were sequenced on Illumina HiSeq 2500 (2x100 bp) or NovaSeq (2x150 bp). Under the source paper's analysis protocol: MIGEC handled demultiplexing of reads and collapsing into UMI consensus sequences, while MiXCR performed V(D)J alignment. Clonotypes responding to the vaccine were identified with edgeR on replicate PBMC samples, with the criteria of FDR below 0.01 and a log2 fold change above 5 up to day 15. CD4 or CD8 identity was assigned to each bulk clonotype according to whether the clonotype was present at higher abundance in the sequenced CD4 repertoire or the sequenced CD8 repertoire. The raw public reads went through TCRdb reprocessing: fastp at Q25, MiXCR clone calling, in-frame beta chains kept. Under each unique CDR3 protein, matching rows form one entry showing the most common genes and DNA. The V and J calls reflect TCRdb's pipeline rather than the authors' work. The sample has approximately 300,000 distinct CDR3 sequences on record, 8.5% to 9% of them singletons. 15% to 20% of the sample is in the top ten clones.

This chain is built from TRBV19 and TRBJ2-2, and possibly TRBD2, on 5 matching bases. The receptor was isolated from a man aged 18 to 35 who received the YFV17D yellow fever vaccine. The sequences come from PBMCs, collected on the day of the first yellow fever vaccination. The CDR3: CASTPGRGIYTGELFF. The base sequence is TGTGCCAGTACCCCGGGCCGAGGGATATACACCGGGGAGCTGTTTTTT.